The 22 T cell receptor beta chains in this list originate from one sample, sequenced in a study of blood T cell repertoires in COVID-19. The repertoire was sequenced with immunoSEQ multiplex PCR; TCRdb's copy has only in-frame clones and lacks some. Among some 250,000 clones listed, roughly 88% were seen once. Sequenced sample: peripheral blood. The receptors were sampled from a woman under 40 with acute or convalescent COVID-19.

This sequence joins TRBV6-5 and TRBJ2-7; possibly TRBD2 for D (6 bases). Trimming took off 2 bases at V and 2 bases at J, with 7 bases between the two ends. Germline values: CDR1 MNHEY, CDR2 SVGAGI. The CDR3 totals 13 residues. The chain's CDR3 is CASSYAGPYEQYF. The CDR3 DNA follows: TGTGCCAGCAGTTACGCGGGACCCTACGAGCAGTACTTC.

This clone has a handful of counts. The genes are TRBV7-2 and TRBJ2-1; 9 positions match TRBD2. The V segment lost 4 bases and the J segment 6 bases; nucleotides outside the gene matches: 10. The CDR3 consists of 16 residues. Looked up from germline, CDR1 is SGHTA and CDR2 is FQGNSA. CDR3 loop: CASSSPAGGWVNEQFF. CDR3 DNA: TGTGCCAGCAGCTCCCCAGCGGGAGGTTGGGTCAATGAGCAGTTCTTC.

The CDR3: CASSVGQKEPQHF. The CDR3 region has the DNA TGTGCCAGCAGCGTAGGACAGAAGGAGCCCCAGCATTTT. V usage is TRBV9 and J usage is TRBJ1-5; D perhaps matches TRBD1 (5 bases). The CDR3 consists of 13 residues. CDR1 is SGDLS and CDR2 is YYNGEE in the germline V gene. The V gene lost 0 bases and the J gene lost 8 bases, with 9 bases spanning the gap.

This clone turned up a few times. This rearrangement joins TRBV4-1 to TRBJ2-3, with 9 bases lining up with TRBD2. The length of the CDR3 is 16 residues. V was clipped by 6 bases and J by 4 bases; unmatched bases: 11. Per germline, CDR1 MGHRA and CDR2 YSYEKL. This CDR3 reads CASRPLGTSFADTQYF. The CDR3, as DNA: TGCGCCAGCAGGCCACTAGGGACTAGCTTTGCAGATACGCAGTATTTT.

The V gene is TRBV13, the J gene TRBJ2-5; 9 nucleotides align to TRBD1. The tail of the sequence fits TRBJ2-7 better, so the J call may be wrong. CDR3 length: 15 residues. From germline, CDR1 is PRHDT and CDR2 FYEKMQ (reference sequence). The CDR3 DNA is TGTGCCAGCAGTTCACCGGGACAGGGTACCTACGAGCAGTACTTC. Translated, it gives CASSSPGQGTYEQYF.

The V and J genes are TRBV15 and TRBJ2-2, with a weak D call TRBD2 (6 bases). V shed 2 bases and J shed 5 bases, with 12 bases lying between them. This CDR3 is 15 amino acids long. CDR1 is LNHNV and CDR2 is YYDKDF in the germline V gene (reference sequence). For the CDR3, the DNA is TGTGCCACCAGCAGACCACGCAGCGGGACCGGGGAGCTGTTTTTT. Amino acid sequence: CATSRPRSGTGELFF.

The chain recombines TRBV25-1 with TRBJ1-6, with D possibly TRBD1 on 5 matching bases. The germline V and J ends were trimmed by 1 base and 8 bases, with 6 bases remaining between them. This CDR3 has 13 amino acids. The germline V gene has CDR1 MGHDK and CDR2 SYGVNS. CDR3 residues: CASSEWGDSPLHF. The CDR3 nucleotides read TGTGCCAGCAGTGAATGGGGGGATTCACCCCTCCACTTT.

The chain has TRBV9 and TRBJ2-3; 8 bases are shared with TRBD2. V lost 3 bases, J lost 2 bases, and 5 bases stayed unmatched. The V gene's germline CDR1 is SGDLS and CDR2 YYNGEE. The CDR3 consists of 15 residues. CDR3 in amino acids: CASSGSGAPTDTQYF. CDR3 coding DNA: TGTGCCAGCAGCGGTAGCGGGGCCCCCACAGATACGCAGTATTTT.

The chain employs TRBV29-1 and TRBJ2-2; TRBD1 matches at 11 bases. V lost 7 bases and J lost 5; bases outside the gene matches: 9. The CDR3 length is 15 residues. CDR1 and CDR2 from the germline V gene are SQVTM and ANQGSEA. CDR3 protein: CSGDVGTGGTGELFF. The CDR3 DNA is TGCAGCGGTGACGTGGGGACAGGGGGGACCGGGGAGCTGTTTTTT.

About this clone: A junction boundary mismatches the germline segment, possibly from a read error. The chain has TRBV11-2 and TRBJ2-1, with 12 bases matching TRBD2. Germline values: CDR1 SGHAT, CDR2 FQNNGV. This CDR3 spans 14 amino acids. Here the CDR3 reads CASSLKLAGGPWVF. CDR3 DNA: TGTGCCAGCAGCCTCAAGCTAGCGGGAGGGCCATGGGTCTTC. Variable domain in full (rest from reference TRBV11-2 and TRBJ2-1): EAGVAQSPRYKIIEKRQSVAFWCNPISGHATLYWYQQILGQGPKLLIQFQNNGVVDDSQLPKDRFSAERLKGVDSTLKIQPAKLEDSAVYLCASSLKLAGGPWVFGPGTRLTVL.

V and J are TRBV9 and TRBJ2-1; D call uncertain. The CDR3 contains 15 residues. CDR1 SGDLS and CDR2 YYNGEE come from the germline V gene. Between the trimmed V and J ends, which lost 0 bases and 0 bases, there was a span of 7 bases. CDR3 sequence (DNA): TGTGCCAGCAGCGTAGCGGTAAGCTCCTACAATGAGCAGTTCTTC. Translating gives CASSVAVSSYNEQFF.

The chain has TRBV7-9 and TRBJ2-1; TRBD2 matches 12 bases. The junction had 3 bases not matched to a gene; V was cut back by 3 bases and J by 3 bases. The CDR3 is 16 amino acids. In germline, CDR1 is SEHNR, CDR2 FQNEAQ (reference sequence). The CDR3, as DNA: TGTGCCAGCAGCTTTCCACTAGCGGGAGGCTACAATGAGCAGTTCTTC. It specifies CASSFPLAGGYNEQFF.

A single count supports this clone. The chain is built from TRBV7-9 and TRBJ2-1; 7 positions match TRBD2. Germline V lookup: CDR1 SEHNR, CDR2 FQNEAQ (reference sequence). Unmatched junction bases numbered 11, after V lost 3 bases and J lost 0 bases. The CDR3 sequence is 18 residues long. In DNA form, the CDR3 reads TGTGCCAGCAGCTTGAGGCTAGCGGAGGCGAGCTCCTACAATGAGCAGTTCTTC. It specifies CASSLRLAEASSYNEQFF.

This clone was seen only once. This chain joins TRBV7-9 and TRBJ2-2, with 8 positions matching TRBD1. Looked up from germline, CDR1 is SEHNR and CDR2 is FQNEAQ (reference sequence). Losses at the gene ends were 3 bases for V and 2 bases for J; bases not matched to a gene: 11. This CDR3 region has 18 residues. The CDR3 region has the DNA TGTGCCAGCAGCTTTCCGACCGGGACAGGACTTAACACCGGGGAGCTGTTTTTT. This encodes CASSFPTGTGLNTGELFF. The full variable domain, completed using reference TRBV7-9 and TRBJ2-2, is DTGVSQNPRHKITKRGQNVTFRCDPISEHNRLYWYRQTLGQGPEFLTYFQNEAQLEKSRLLSDRFSAERPKGSFSTLEIQRTEQGDSAMYLCASSFPTGTGLNTGELFFGEGSRLTVL.

The rearrangement links TRBV29-1 to TRBJ1-5, with 8 bases lining up with TRBD1. Per the germline V gene, CDR1 is SQVTM and CDR2 is ANQGSEA. CDR3 length equals 18 residues. The J segment lost 2 bases and the V segment lost 0 bases, leaving 12 bases of the junction unmatched. CDR3 amino acids: CSVEDKGDRDRCNQPQHF. For the CDR3, the DNA is TGCAGCGTTGAAGATAAGGGGGACCGGGACAGGTGCAATCAGCCCCAGCATTTT.

A few counts support this clone. The chain links TRBV19 to TRBJ2-5, with D maybe TRBD1 (5 bases). The CDR3 extends over 12 amino acids. V lost 8 bases to trimming and J lost 0 bases, with 7 bases between them. Per germline, CDR1 LNHDA and CDR2 SQIVND (reference sequence). CDR3: CASGAHQETQYF. Written as DNA, the CDR3 is TGTGCCAGTGGGGCGCACCAAGAGACCCAGTACTTC.

The rearrangement uses TRBV19 and TRBJ2-7; D is ambiguous. CDR3 length equals 11 residues. The ends were cut back, 7 bases at V and 3 bases at J, with 7 bases in the middle. Looked up from germline, CDR1 is LNHDA and CDR2 is SQIVND (reference sequence). The CDR3 loop is CASKNGYEQYF. The CDR3 nucleotides read TGTGCCAGTAAAAACGGCTACGAGCAGTACTTC.

The CDR3 DNA reads TGTGCCAGCAGCTTAGGCAGGGGTGCCACAGATACGCAGTATTTT. This codes for CASSLGRGATDTQYF. The chain has TRBV11-3 and TRBJ2-3, with D possibly TRBD1 on 6 matching bases. Trimming stripped 1 base from V and 2 bases from J, with 10 bases between. Germline V gene sequence: CDR1 SGHNT, CDR2 YENEEA. The CDR3 consists of 15 residues. Full variable domain (remainder filled in from reference TRBV11-3 and TRBJ2-3): EAGVVQSPRYKIIEKKQPVAFWCNPISGHNTLYWYLQNLGQGPELLIRYENEEAVDDSQLPKDRFSAERLKGVDSTLKIQPAELGDSAVYLCASSLGRGATDTQYFGPGTRLTVL.

This chain connects TRBV6-5 to TRBJ1-2, with 9 bases that match TRBD1. CDR1 is MNHEY, CDR2 SVGAGI, per germline. The CDR3 consists of 14 residues. Trimming cost V 4 bases and J 3 bases; bases outside gene matches: 3. The CDR3 sequence: CASSWRDRDYGYTF. The CDR3, as DNA: TGTGCCAGCAGTTGGAGGGACAGGGACTATGGCTACACCTTC.

The CDR3: CASSFSSDQETQYF. The CDR3 DNA is TGTGCCAGCAGCTTTAGTAGCGACCAAGAGACCCAGTACTTC. This rearrangement joins TRBV7-2 to TRBJ2-5; a weak D match, TRBD2 (5 bases). The CDR3 contains 14 residues. V lost 3 bases and J lost 0, with 8 bases in between. Germline V gene sequence: CDR1 SGHTA, CDR2 FQGNSA.

The gene calls are TRBV4-3 and TRBJ2-1; D is unresolved. Trimming pared 0 bases from V and 5 bases from J, leaving 17 bases between. CDR3 length equals 17 residues. CDR1 is LGHNA and CDR2 is YSLEER in the germline V gene. The CDR3 DNA reads as TGCGCCAGCAGCCAAGAAGGAGCGCCCAAGTACAACAATGAGCAGTTCTTC. This translates into CASSQEGAPKYNNEQFF.

This clone was picked up a small number of times. The V call is TRBV5-4, the J call TRBJ2-1; D gene ambiguous. The CDR3 is made up of 15 amino acids. Germline CDR1 and CDR2: SGHNT and YYREEE (reference sequence). V lost 0 bases and J lost 0, with 7 bases in between. The CDR3: CASSLGRSSYNEQFF. The CDR3 DNA reads TGTGCCAGCAGCTTGGGTAGGAGCTCCTACAATGAGCAGTTCTTC.